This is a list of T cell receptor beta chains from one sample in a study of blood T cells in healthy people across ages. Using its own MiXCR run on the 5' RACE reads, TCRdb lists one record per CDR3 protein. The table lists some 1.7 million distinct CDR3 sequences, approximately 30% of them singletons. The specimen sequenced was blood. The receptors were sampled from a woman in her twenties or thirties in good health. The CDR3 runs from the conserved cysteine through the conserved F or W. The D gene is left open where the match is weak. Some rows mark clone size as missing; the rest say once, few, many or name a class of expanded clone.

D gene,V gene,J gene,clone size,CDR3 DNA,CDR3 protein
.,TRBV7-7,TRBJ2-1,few,TGTGCCAGCAGCCCTCAGACAGGACTTTACAATGAGCAGTTCTTC,CASSPQTGLYNEQFF
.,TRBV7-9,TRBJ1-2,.,TGTGCCAGCAGCCCCGCGGCGGATGGCTACACCTTC,CASSPAADGYTF
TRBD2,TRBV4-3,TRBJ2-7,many,TGCGCCAGCAGCCAGGCCCTAGCGGGAGCCCTCTACGAGCAGTACTTC,CASSQALAGALYEQYF
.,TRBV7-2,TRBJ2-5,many,TGTGCCAGCAGCTTACTCAGCTACCAAGAGACCCAGTACTTC,CASSLLSYQETQYF
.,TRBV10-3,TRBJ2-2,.,TGTGCCATCAGGAGTGGCAGCCTTAACACCGGGGAGCTGTTTTTT,CAIRSGSLNTGELFF
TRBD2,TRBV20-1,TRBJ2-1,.,TGCAGTGCTAGGGAGACTAGCGGAATCAATGAGCAGTTCTTC,CSARETSGINEQFF
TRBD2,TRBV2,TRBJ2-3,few,TGTGCCAGTGGGAATCGGGAGGCTAGCCCAACGCAGTATTTT,CASGNREASPTQYF
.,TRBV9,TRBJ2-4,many,TGTGCCAGCAGCGCCTACGGGGTAACGAACATTCAGTACTTC,CASSAYGVTNIQYF
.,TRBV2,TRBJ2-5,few,TGTGCCAGCAGTGAAGTTACAGGGAGGGAGACCCAGTACTTC,CASSEVTGRETQYF
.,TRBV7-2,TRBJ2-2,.,TGTGCCAGCAGCAGTCAGGGGCTCTACACCGGGGAGCTGTTTTTT,CASSSQGLYTGELFF
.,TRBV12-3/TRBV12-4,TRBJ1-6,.,TGTGCCAGCACAGGGGAGAATAATTCACCCCTCCACTTT,CASTGENNSPLHF
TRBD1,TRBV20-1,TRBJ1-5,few,TGCAGTGCCCTCGGGACAGGGGTGGGCTATAGCAATCAGCCCCAGCATTTT,CSALGTGVGYSNQPQHF
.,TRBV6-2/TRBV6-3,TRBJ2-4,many,TGTGCCAGCAGTTACTCTTTACCTCCGGGGAAAAACATTCAGTACTTC,CASSYSLPPGKNIQYF
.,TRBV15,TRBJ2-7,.,TGTGCCACCAGCAGAGAGTCCCCTGGCGAGCAGTACTTC,CATSRESPGEQYF
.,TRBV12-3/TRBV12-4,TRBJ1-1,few,TGTGCCGGCAGTCTACCACGACAGGTACCTGAGGCTTTCTTT,CAGSLPRQVPEAFF
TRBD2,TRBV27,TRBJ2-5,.,TGTGCCAGCAAATTAACGGGGCTAGCGGGGGGAGAGACCCAGTACTTC,CASKLTGLAGGETQYF
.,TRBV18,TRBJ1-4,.,TGTGCCAGCTCCCCCAGTCCCGTCGCTAATGAAAAACTGTTTTTT,CASSPSPVANEKLFF
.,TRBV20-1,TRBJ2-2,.,TGCAGTGCTAGAGATTCTTATGAAGAGGGGACCGGGGAGCTGTTTTTT,CSARDSYEEGTGELFF
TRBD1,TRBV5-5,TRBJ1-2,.,TGTGCCAGCAGGACCAACAGGGGCCCGGACTATGGCTACACCTTC,CASRTNRGPDYGYTF
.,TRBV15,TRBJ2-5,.,TGTGCCACCAGCAGAGACCGGACGACAGGGAGGAGAGAGACCCAGTACTTC,CATSRDRTTGRRETQYF
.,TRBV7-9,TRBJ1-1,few,TGTGCCAGCAGCTTAGGGTCCGAGACCCTCGAACGACAGACTGAAGCTTTCTTT,CASSLGSETLERQTEAFF
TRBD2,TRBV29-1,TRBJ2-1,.,TGCAGCGTCAGCCGCGGCCAGCTAGCGGGAGGCAATGAGCAGTTCTTC,CSVSRGQLAGGNEQFF
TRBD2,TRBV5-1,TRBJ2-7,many,TGTGCCAGCAGCTTGGTCGCGGGGGAAACCTACGAGCAGTACTTC,CASSLVAGETYEQYF
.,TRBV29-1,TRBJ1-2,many,TGCAGCGTGCTACCGGGTCTTAACTATGGCTACACCTTC,CSVLPGLNYGYTF